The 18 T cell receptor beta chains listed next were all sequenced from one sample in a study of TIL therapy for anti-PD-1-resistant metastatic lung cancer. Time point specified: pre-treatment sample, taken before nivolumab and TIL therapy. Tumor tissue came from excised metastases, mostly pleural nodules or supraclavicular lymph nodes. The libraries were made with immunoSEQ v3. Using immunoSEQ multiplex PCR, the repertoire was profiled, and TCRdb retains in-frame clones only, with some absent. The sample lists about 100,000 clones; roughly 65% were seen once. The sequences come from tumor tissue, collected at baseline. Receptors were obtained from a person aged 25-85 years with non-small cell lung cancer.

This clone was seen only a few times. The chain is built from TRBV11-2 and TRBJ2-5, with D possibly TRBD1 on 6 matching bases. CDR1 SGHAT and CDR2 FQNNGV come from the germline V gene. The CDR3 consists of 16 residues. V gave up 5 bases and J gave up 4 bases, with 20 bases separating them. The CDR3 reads CASSPFIDRRTETQYF. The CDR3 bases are TGTGCCAGCAGCCCATTTATCGACAGGCGGACAGAGACCCAGTACTTC.

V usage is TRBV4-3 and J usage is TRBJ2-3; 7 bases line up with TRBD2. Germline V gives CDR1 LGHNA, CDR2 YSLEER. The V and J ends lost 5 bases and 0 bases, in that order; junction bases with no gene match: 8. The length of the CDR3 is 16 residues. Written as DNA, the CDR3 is TGCGCCAGCAGCTATGCCGAGCGGGGAAGCACAGATACGCAGTATTTT. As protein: CASSYAERGSTDTQYF.

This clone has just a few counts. DNA of the CDR3: TGTGCCAGCTCACCATCCAGCGGAGGGAATGAGCAGTTCTTC. Protein sequence: CASSPSSGGNEQFF. The chain carries TRBV18 and TRBJ2-1; a possible D gene is TRBD2 (6 bases). The CDR3 is 14 amino acids. The germline CDR1 and CDR2 sequences are KGHSH and LQKENI. V shed 2 bases and J shed 7 bases, with 12 bases lying between them.

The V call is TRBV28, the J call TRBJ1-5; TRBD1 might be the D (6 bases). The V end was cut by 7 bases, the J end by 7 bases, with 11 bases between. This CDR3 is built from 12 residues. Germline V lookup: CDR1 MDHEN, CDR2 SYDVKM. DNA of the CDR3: TGTGCCAGCACACCCGGGGGCCAGCCCCAGCATTTT. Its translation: CASTPGGQPQHF.

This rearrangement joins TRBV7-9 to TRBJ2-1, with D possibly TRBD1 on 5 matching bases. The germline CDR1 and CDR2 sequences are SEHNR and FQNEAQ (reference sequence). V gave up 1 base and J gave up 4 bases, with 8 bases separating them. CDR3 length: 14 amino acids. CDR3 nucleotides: TGTGCCAGCAGCTTAGTGTCAGGGTACAATGAGCAGTTCTTC. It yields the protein CASSLVSGYNEQFF. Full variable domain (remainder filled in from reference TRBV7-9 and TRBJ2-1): DTGVSQNPRHKITKRGQNVTFRCDPISEHNRLYWYRQTLGQGPEFLTYFQNEAQLEKSRLLSDRFSAERPKGSFSTLEIQRTEQGDSAMYLCASSLVSGYNEQFFGPGTRLTVL.

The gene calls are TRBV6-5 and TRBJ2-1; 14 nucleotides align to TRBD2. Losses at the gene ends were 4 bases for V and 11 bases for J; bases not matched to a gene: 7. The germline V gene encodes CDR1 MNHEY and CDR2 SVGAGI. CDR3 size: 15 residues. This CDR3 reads CASSSLGLAGGQQFF. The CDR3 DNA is TGTGCCAGCAGTTCGTTAGGACTAGCGGGGGGCCAGCAGTTCTTC.

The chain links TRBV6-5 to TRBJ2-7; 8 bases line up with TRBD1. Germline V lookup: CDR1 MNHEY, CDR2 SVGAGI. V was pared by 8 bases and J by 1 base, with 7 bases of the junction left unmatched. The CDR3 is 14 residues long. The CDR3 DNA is TGTGCCAGCTCACCCGGGACAGGATCCTACGAGCAGTACTTC. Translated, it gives CASSPGTGSYEQYF.

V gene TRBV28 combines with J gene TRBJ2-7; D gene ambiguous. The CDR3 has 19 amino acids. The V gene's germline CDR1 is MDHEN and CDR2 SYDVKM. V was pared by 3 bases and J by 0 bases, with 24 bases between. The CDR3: CASSFRTLQTFPSSYEQYF. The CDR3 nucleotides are TGTGCCAGCAGTTTTCGGACGTTGCAAACCTTCCCCAGCTCCTACGAGCAGTACTTC.

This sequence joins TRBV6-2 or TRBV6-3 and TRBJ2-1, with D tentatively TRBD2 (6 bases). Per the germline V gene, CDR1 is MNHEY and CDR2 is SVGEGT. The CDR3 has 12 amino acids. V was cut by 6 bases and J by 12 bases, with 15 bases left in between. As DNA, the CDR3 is TGTGCCAGCAGCCCCTCGCCGCGGGGGCAGTTCTTC. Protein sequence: CASSPSPRGQFF.

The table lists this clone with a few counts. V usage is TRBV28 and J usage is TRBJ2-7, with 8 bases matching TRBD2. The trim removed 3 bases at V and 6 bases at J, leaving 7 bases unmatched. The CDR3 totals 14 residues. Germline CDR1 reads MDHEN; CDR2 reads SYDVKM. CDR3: CASSLLAGSGEQYF. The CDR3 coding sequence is TGTGCCAGCAGTTTGTTAGCGGGATCAGGCGAGCAGTACTTC.

CDR3 in amino acids: CSAGAGQSYEQYF. The CDR3 coding sequence is TGCAGCGCAGGGGCGGGACAGTCCTACGAGCAGTACTTC. The chain is built from TRBV29-1 and TRBJ2-7; D might be TRBD1 (7 bases). Germline assignment: CDR1 SQVTM and CDR2 ANQGSEA. V was pared by 7 bases and J by 1 base, with 14 bases between. This CDR3 region has 13 residues.

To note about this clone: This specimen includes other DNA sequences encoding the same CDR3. The CDR3 region has the DNA TGCGCCAGCCGACCTGGACTAGCGGGAGAGACCCAGTACTTC. Translation: CASRPGLAGETQYF. The chain links TRBV5-1 to TRBJ2-5; 11 nucleotides align to TRBD2. V gave up 7 bases and J gave up 4 bases; unmatched junction bases: 6. Per the germline V gene, CDR1 is SGHRS and CDR2 is YFSETQ. The CDR3 is 14 amino acids.

CDR3 nucleotide sequence: TGTGCCAGCAGCCGGACTAGCGGGAGGGGGCAGGAGACCCAGTACTTC. It codes for CASSRTSGRGQETQYF. This chain connects TRBV13 to TRBJ2-5, with TRBD2 identical over 15 bases. The germline V gene has CDR1 PRHDT and CDR2 FYEKMQ (reference sequence). V shed 5 bases and J 5 bases; nucleotides not matched to a gene: 6. The CDR3 sequence is 16 residues long.

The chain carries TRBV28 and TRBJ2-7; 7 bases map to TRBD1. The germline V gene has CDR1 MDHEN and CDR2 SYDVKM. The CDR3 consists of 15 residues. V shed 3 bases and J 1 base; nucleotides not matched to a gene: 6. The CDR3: CASSLHGTASYEQYF. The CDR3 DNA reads TGTGCCAGCAGTTTGCATGGGACAGCTTCCTACGAGCAGTACTTC.

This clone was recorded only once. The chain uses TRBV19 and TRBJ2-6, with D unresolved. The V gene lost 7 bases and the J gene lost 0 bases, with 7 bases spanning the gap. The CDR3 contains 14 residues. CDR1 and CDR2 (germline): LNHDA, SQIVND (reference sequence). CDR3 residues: CASTPPSGANVLTF. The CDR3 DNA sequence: TGTGCCAGTACCCCCCCCTCTGGGGCCAACGTCCTGACTTTC.

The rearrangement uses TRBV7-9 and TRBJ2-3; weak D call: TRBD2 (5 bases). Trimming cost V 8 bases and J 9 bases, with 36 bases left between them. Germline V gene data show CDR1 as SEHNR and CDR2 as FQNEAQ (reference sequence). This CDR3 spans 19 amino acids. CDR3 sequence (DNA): TGTGCCAGCTCCCTTCGACGGGCGGGCCGGACGGGATCACAGATGACGCAGTATTTT. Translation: CASSLRRAGRTGSQMTQYF. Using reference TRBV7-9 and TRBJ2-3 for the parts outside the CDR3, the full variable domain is DTGVSQNPRHKITKRGQNVTFRCDPISEHNRLYWYRQTLGQGPEFLTYFQNEAQLEKSRLLSDRFSAERPKGSFSTLEIQRTEQGDSAMYLCASSLRRAGRTGSQMTQYFGPGTRLTVL.

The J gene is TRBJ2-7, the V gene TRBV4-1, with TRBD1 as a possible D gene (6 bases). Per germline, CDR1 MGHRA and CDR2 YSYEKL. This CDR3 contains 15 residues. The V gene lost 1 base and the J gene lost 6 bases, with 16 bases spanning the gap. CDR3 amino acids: CASSQGEQGRFEQYF. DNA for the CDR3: TGCGCCAGCAGCCAAGGGGAACAGGGAAGATTCGAGCAGTACTTC.

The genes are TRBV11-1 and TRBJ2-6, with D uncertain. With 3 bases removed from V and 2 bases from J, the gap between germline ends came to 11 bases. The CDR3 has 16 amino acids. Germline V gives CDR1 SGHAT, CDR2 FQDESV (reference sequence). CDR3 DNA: TGTGCCAGCAGCTTGGGCAGGTTCGCTGGGGCCAACGTCCTGACTTTC. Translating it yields CASSLGRFAGANVLTF.